The 20 T cell receptor gamma chains given below trace back to one sample, sequenced in a study of gamma delta lymphoproliferative disorders and STAT genes. Genomic DNA from isolated PBMCs served as the sequencing template. TCRdb ran CATT on the multiplex PCR reads. This table has 5,100 or so gamma-chain clones, approximately 8% appearing once. Sample: blood. The receptors were sampled from a human donor in good health.

This clone has just a few counts. The protein held in TCRdb is that of a much larger clone and does not match this DNA's translation at residue 12, likely because of a read error; the protein shown is translated from the DNA. As DNA, the CDR3 is TGTGCTGCGTGGGATTCTATCAGTCCCACTGGTCGGTTCAAGATATTT. Protein product: CAAWDSISPTGRFKIF. The rearrangement joins TRGV10 to TRGJP1. The J gene, not given by TCRdb, was assigned here from a germline match of the nucleotide sequence. Being an ORF, TRGV10 has a function that is uncertain. The CDR3 has 16 amino acids.

This clone is judged medium-sized (0.01 to 0.1%). The chain couples TRGV9 to TRGJ1 or TRGJ2. TCRdb offers no J gene call, so here the DNA was matched to germline to obtain one. This CDR3 spans 15 amino acids. Germline V gene lookup returns CDR1 GITISATS and CDR2 ISYDGTV (reference sequence). Trimming at V came to 0 bases and at J to 3 bases, leaving 8 bases not matched to a gene. The CDR3 coding sequence is TGTGCCTTGTGGGAGGTGAGGAAGGGTTATTATAAGAAACTCTTT. Its protein product is CALWEVRKGYYKKLF.

By proportion, this clone is medium-sized (0.01 to 0.1%). The chain uses TRGV4 and TRGJ1 or TRGJ2. As TCRdb names no J gene, one was assigned here on the basis of a DNA match to germline. CDR1 and CDR2 from the germline V gene are EGSTGY and YDSYTSSV. The J segment lost 3 bases and the V segment lost 4 bases, leaving 6 bases of the junction unmatched. CDR3 size: 13 residues. CDR3 sequence reads: CATWEAAYYKKLF. As DNA, the CDR3 is TGTGCCACCTGGGAAGCGGCTTATTATAAGAAACTCTTT.

Regarding this clone: Because the CDR3's place on the DNA is in doubt, the DNA is left out and the CDR3 is given as listed by TCRdb. The J gene is uncalled and the V gene is TRGV11. TRGV11 is reported as an ORF; its role is uncertain. The CDR3 is 16 residues long, ends included. CDR3: CTTVPAKYTTGWFKIF.

Comments on this clone: The same CDR3 also results from other DNA sequences found in this sample. This chain links TRGV8 with TRGJ1 or TRGJ2. The J gene is not listed in TCRdb, so it was assigned here from a DNA match to germline. The germline CDR1 and CDR2 sequences are VENAVY and YDSYNSRV. Trimming took 9 bases from V and 1 from J; bases not matched to a gene: 3. CDR3 length: 11 residues. The CDR3 coding sequence is TGTGCCACCGGAAATTATTATAAGAAACTCTTT. This sequence encodes CATGNYYKKLF.

By sample share, this clone is medium-sized. The chain uses TRGV8 and TRGJ1 or TRGJ2. The J gene is not listed in TCRdb, so it was assigned here from a DNA match to germline. The CDR3 is 12 residues long. Germline trimming cut 3 bases from V and 4 bases from J; bases unmatched to any gene: 3. The germline CDR1 and CDR2 sequences are VENAVY and YDSYNSRV. The CDR3 coding sequence is TGTGCCACCTGGGATGACTATTATAAGAAACTCTTT. It yields the protein CATWDDYYKKLF.

This clone rates as medium-sized. The genes are TRGV4 and TRGJ1 or TRGJ2. Germline matching of the DNA provided the J gene here, since TCRdb leaves it blank. V was pared by 2 bases and J by 0 bases, with 7 bases of the junction left unmatched. The germline gives CDR1 EGSTGY, CDR2 YDSYTSSV. The CDR3 length is 15 residues. CDR3 nucleotides: TGTGCCACCTGGGATGTTTCCTCGAATTATTATAAGAAACTCTTT. Translating it yields CATWDVSSNYYKKLF.

This clone was counted ten times or more. The V gene is TRGV5, but the J gene lacks a call. This CDR3 is built from 10 residues. Germline V gives CDR1 VINAFY, CDR2 YDVSNSKD. The CDR3 is CATWDQKELF. The CDR3 DNA is TGTGCCACCTGGGACCAGAAGGAACTCTTT.

This clone is medium-sized in the sample. The rearrangement uses TRGV8 and TRGJ1 or TRGJ2. Assignment of the J gene here rests on matching the DNA to germline, because TCRdb gives none. The germline gives CDR1 VENAVY, CDR2 YDSYNSRV. The V segment lost 2 bases and the J segment 12 bases; nucleotides outside the gene matches: 7. CDR3 length equals 11 residues. The CDR3, as DNA: TGTGCCACCTGGGATAAGGGGTGGAAACTCTTT. It is translated as CATWDKGWKLF.

The chain links TRGV3 to TRGJ1 or TRGJ2. Here the J gene was assigned by germline matching of the DNA, as TCRdb has none. CDR1 and CDR2 (germline): VTNTFY, YDVSTARD (reference sequence). This CDR3 spans 9 amino acids. V lost 10 bases and J lost 12; bases outside the gene matches: 9. Here the CDR3 reads CATHTVKLF. The CDR3 bases are TGTGCCACTCATACGGTGAAACTCTTT.

By frequency in the sample, this clone is medium-sized. The junction differs from germline at one of its ends, possibly a read error. V usage is TRGV10 and J usage is TRGJ1 or TRGJ2. Assignment of the J gene here rests on matching the DNA to germline, because TCRdb gives none. TRGV10 is designated an ORF whose function remains uncertain. The CDR3 runs to 10 residues. CDR3 sequence reads: CAANYYKKLF. The CDR3, as DNA: TGCGCTGCGAATTATTATAAGAAACTCTTT.

By share, this clone ranks as medium-sized. The chain combines TRGV2 with TRGJP. TCRdb records no J gene; here it was assigned by comparing the DNA to germline. V lost 0 bases to trimming and J lost 5 bases; unmatched junction nucleotides: 4. In germline, CDR1 is EGSNGY, CDR2 YDSYNSKV. The CDR3 spans 17 residues. DNA of the CDR3: TGTGCCACCTGGGACGGGCCGGAAGAGTTGGGCAAAAAAATCAAGGTATTT. It codes for CATWDGPEELGKKIKVF.

This clone is deemed medium-sized. The CDR3 is CATWDGPLMYKKLF. The CDR3 DNA is TGTGCCACCTGGGACGGCCCCCTCATGTATAAGAAACTCTTT. The chain uses TRGV2 and TRGJ1 or TRGJ2. TCRdb carries no J gene annotation; the J gene was assigned here by matching the DNA with germline. With 1 base clipped from V and 7 bases from J, the junction kept 10 bases outside the gene matches. This CDR3 is 14 amino acids long. Germline CDR1 EGSNGY, CDR2 YDSYNSKV.

By share, this clone counts as medium-sized. Additional DNA sequences in this sample encode the identical CDR3. The gene calls are TRGV4 and TRGJ1 or TRGJ2. TCRdb carries no J gene annotation; the J gene was assigned here by matching the DNA with germline. The V gene end was trimmed by 0 bases and the J gene end by 5 bases; junction bases not matched to a gene: 4. The germline CDR1 and CDR2 sequences are EGSTGY and YDSYTSSV. The CDR3 consists of 13 residues. The CDR3 sequence: CATWDGLNYKKLF. The CDR3, as DNA: TGTGCCACCTGGGATGGGCTGAATTATAAGAAACTCTTT.

At least ten counts were recorded for this clone. The chain is built from TRGV5 and TRGJ1 or TRGJ2. In the absence of a J gene in TCRdb, the DNA was matched to germline to assign it here. The germline V gene has CDR1 VINAFY and CDR2 YDVSNSKD. J was trimmed by 3 bases and V by 0 bases; bases with no gene match: 11. This CDR3 contains 16 residues. CDR3 bases: TGTGCCACCTGGGACAGGCATTGGTCCCTTTATTATAAGAAACTCTTT. It encodes CATWDRHWSLYYKKLF.

This clone is categorized as medium-sized (0.01 to 0.1%). The rearrangement uses TRGV8 and TRGJ1 or TRGJ2. No J gene was available from TCRdb, and it was assigned here by a germline match of the DNA. The CDR3 sequence is 13 residues long. Germline lookup yields CDR1 VENAVY and CDR2 YDSYNSRV. V dropped 3 bases and J dropped 5; count of bases not matched to a gene: 7. CDR3 DNA: TGTGCCACCTGGGATGAGGGGGATTATAAGAAACTCTTT. Translating it yields CATWDEGDYKKLF.

By frequency in the sample, this clone is medium-sized. V usage is TRGV10 and J usage is TRGJP1. No J segment appears in TCRdb, so it was assigned here by matching the sequence to germline. TRGV10 carries the ORF label, with uncertain function. This CDR3 is 15 amino acids long. V was pared by 8 bases and J by 0 bases, with 7 bases of the junction left unmatched. The CDR3 DNA is TGTGCTGCGTGGGTTTCCGATACCACTGGTTGGTTCAAGATATTT. This encodes CAAWVSDTTGWFKIF.

By frequency in the sample, this clone is medium-sized. The rearrangement uses TRGV2 and TRGJ1 or TRGJ2. In the absence of a J gene in TCRdb, the DNA was matched to germline to assign it here. CDR3 length: 16 amino acids. The ends lost 1 base at V and 8 bases at J; junction bases unmatched: 17. Germline CDR1 reads EGSNGY; CDR2 reads YDSYNSKV. The CDR3 sequence is CATWDGGPVEMHKKLF. In nucleotides, the CDR3 is TGTGCCACCTGGGACGGCGGTCCCGTTGAGATGCATAAGAAACTCTTT.

By frequency in the sample, this clone is medium-sized. The chain has TRGV10 and TRGJP1. Matching the DNA to germline supplied the J gene, which TCRdb does not give. TRGV10 is sorted into the ORF group, with uncertain function. V lost 8 bases and J lost 9; bases outside the gene matches: 7. The CDR3 is 12 residues long. The CDR3 DNA reads TGTGCTGCGTGGGCGGTTCGTTGGTTCAAGATATTT. Translated, it gives CAAWAVRWFKIF.

J is TRGJP1 and V is TRGV10. Assignment of the J gene here rests on matching the DNA to germline, because TCRdb gives none. TRGV10 is an ORF; its function is uncertain. Trimming cost V 11 bases and J 4 bases; bases outside gene matches: 8. The CDR3 has 13 amino acids. This CDR3 is CAAQDGTGWFKIF. DNA of the CDR3: TGTGCTGCGCAAGACGGCACTGGTTGGTTCAAGATATTT.